The 10 T cell receptor beta chains presented below share a single source sample, sequenced in a study of TIL therapy for anti-PD-1-resistant metastatic lung cancer. Time point described: pre-treatment sample, taken before nivolumab and TIL therapy. The tumor samples were excised metastases, mostly pleural nodules or supraclavicular lymph nodes. The immunoSEQ assay was v3. The data were produced by immunoSEQ multiplex PCR, yet TCRdb's version contains in-frame clones alone and is incomplete. The sample records 45,000 to 60,000 clones, over 65% being singletons. The material sequenced was tumor tissue, taken at baseline. The receptors were sampled from a person aged 25-79 years with non-small cell lung cancer.

This clone showed up just once. The rearrangement uses TRBV7-9 and TRBJ2-7, with D possibly TRBD1 on 5 matching bases. The CDR3 covers 12 residues. Germline V CDR1 and CDR2: SEHNR, FQNEAQ (reference sequence). V dropped 1 base and J dropped 9 bases, with 10 bases sitting between them. The CDR3 is CASSLDQGRQYF. CDR3 bases: TGTGCCAGCAGCTTAGACCAGGGCAGGCAGTACTTC.

The chain is built from TRBV29-1 and TRBJ2-1; D remains unclear. V gave up 1 base and J gave up 8 bases, with 18 bases separating them. Germline CDR1 is SQVTM and CDR2 is ANQGSEA. The CDR3 spans 15 residues. The CDR3 protein is CSVEGATTTIDEQFF. The CDR3 bases are TGCAGCGTTGAAGGGGCTACCACTACAATCGATGAGCAGTTCTTC.

The chain employs TRBV23-1 and TRBJ1-2; D is ambiguous. TRBV23-1 is assigned to the ORF class and has an uncertain function. Trimming removed 7 bases at V and 6 bases at J, with 3 bases between. The CDR3 runs 9 residues. Here the CDR3 reads CASTHGYTF. The CDR3 nucleotides are TGCGCCAGCACTCATGGCTACACCTTC.

V usage is TRBV5-1 and J usage is TRBJ2-5; D is perhaps TRBD1 (6 bases). CDR1 is SGHRS and CDR2 is YFSETQ in the germline V gene. V dropped 4 bases and J dropped 5 bases, with 12 bases sitting between them. There are 13 residues in the CDR3. As DNA, the CDR3 is TGCGCCAGCAGCAAGCAGGGGTGGGAGACCCAGTACTTC. Its protein is CASSKQGWETQYF.

The gene calls are TRBV11-2 and TRBJ1-1; no reliable D call. CDR1 and CDR2 (germline): SGHAT, FQNNGV. The CDR3 is 13 residues long. Trimming left V 0 bases short and J 1 base short, with 3 bases between. CDR3 sequence (DNA): TGTGCCAGCAGCTTAGAAGGGAACACTGAAGCTTTCTTT. The encoded protein is CASSLEGNTEAFF.

The V call is TRBV29-1, the J call TRBJ1-2; D not certain. Germline V gene data show CDR1 as SQVTM and CDR2 as ANQGSEA. The CDR3 runs 13 residues. V gave up 5 bases and J gave up 8 bases, with 18 bases separating them. The CDR3 region is CSVLKKDGIGYTF. CDR3 nucleotide sequence: TGCAGCGTTCTTAAAAAGGACGGGATCGGCTACACCTTC. The variable domain in full, with the rest retrieved from reference TRBV29-1 and TRBJ1-2, is SAVISQKPSRDICQRGTSLTIQCQVDSQVTMMFWYRQQPGQSLTLIATANQGSEATYESGFVIDKFPISRPNLTFSTLTVSNMSPEDSSIYLCSVLKKDGIGYTFGSGTRLTVV.

This clone came up once. The V gene is TRBV4-3, the J gene TRBJ1-1; D is possibly TRBD1 (5 bases). This CDR3 is 15 amino acids long. CDR1 LGHNA and CDR2 YSLEER come from the germline V gene. V lost 4 bases and J 1 base, leaving 13 bases between the germline ends. CDR3 DNA: TGCGCCAGCAGCCCACATAGGGGATGGAACACTGAAGCTTTCTTT. Translation gives CASSPHRGWNTEAFF.

The V call is TRBV5-6, the J call TRBJ2-3, with TRBD1 as a possible D gene (7 bases). V lost 3 bases to trimming and J lost 2 bases, with 16 bases between them. The CDR3 has 16 residues. Per the germline V gene, CDR1 is SGHDT and CDR2 is YYEEEE. The CDR3 reads CASSWGDSHLTDTQYF. The CDR3 region has the DNA TGTGCCAGCAGCTGGGGGGACAGCCATCTCACAGATACGCAGTATTTT.

The chain has TRBV6-6 and TRBJ2-2; 10 bases agree with TRBD2. The V segment lost 7 bases and the J segment 10 bases; nucleotides outside the gene matches: 12. The germline V gene encodes CDR1 MNHNY and CDR2 SVGAGI (reference sequence). The CDR3 runs 15 residues. The CDR3 region has the DNA TGTGCCAGCAATGACAGAGCGGGAGGGCAGGAGGAGCTGTTTTTT. Its translation: CASNDRAGGQEELFF.

The chain links TRBV30 to TRBJ2-7; 9 bases match TRBD2. Per the germline V gene, CDR1 is GTSNPN and CDR2 is SVGIG (reference sequence). With V trimmed by 0 bases and J by 7 bases, 4 bases remained unmatched. This CDR3 has 13 amino acids. The DNA for the CDR3 is TGTGCCTGGAGTGTCAGCGGGGGGTCAGAGCAGTACTTC. This codes for CAWSVSGGSEQYF.